The 28 T cell receptor beta chains given below trace back to one sample, sequenced in a study of chemoradiotherapy in HPV16-positive cancers. Profiling relied on immunoSEQ multiplex PCR, and the TCRdb table lists in-frame clones only, not all of them. The sample yields 17,000 or so clones, roughly 86% seen once. Specimen: blood, collected from a patient who underwent chemoradiotherapy. The receptors were gathered from a human donor with HPV-associated anogenital cancer.

V and J are TRBV4-1 and TRBJ1-1, with D maybe TRBD1 (5 bases). The CDR3 covers 16 residues. CDR1 MGHRA and CDR2 YSYEKL come from the germline V gene. The germline V and J ends were trimmed by 4 bases and 0 bases, with 15 bases remaining between them. The CDR3 DNA follows: TGCGCCAGCAGCCGGGGACTCCTTTCTTTGAACACTGAAGCTTTCTTT. It specifies CASSRGLLSLNTEAFF.

This clone was seen more than once but under ten times. The CDR3 loop is CASTYRGGAEAFF. The CDR3 DNA sequence: TGTGCCAGCACCTACAGGGGAGGCGCTGAAGCTTTCTTT. This sequence joins TRBV6-5 and TRBJ1-1; 7 nucleotides agree with TRBD1. The CDR3 is made up of 13 amino acids. With V trimmed by 7 bases and J by 6 bases, 8 bases remained unmatched. Per the germline V gene, CDR1 is MNHEY and CDR2 is SVGAGI.

The chain joins TRBV30 to TRBJ2-7, with D uncertain. V was clipped by 3 bases and J by 0 bases, with 15 bases between them. Germline values: CDR1 GTSNPN, CDR2 SVGIG (reference sequence). The CDR3 length is 15 residues. CDR3 residues: CAWSPAPTPSYEQYF. DNA of the CDR3: TGTGCCTGGAGCCCTGCTCCTACCCCCTCCTACGAGCAGTACTTC. The complete variable domain, with remaining parts taken from reference TRBV30 and TRBJ2-7, reads SQTIHQWPATLVQPVGSPLSLECTVEGTSNPNLYWYRQAAGRGLQLLFYSVGIGQISSEVPQNLSASRPQDRQFILSSKKLLLSDSGFYLCAWSPAPTPSYEQYFGPGTRLTVT.

The chain combines TRBV7-6 with TRBJ2-7, with 7 bases matching TRBD2. The V and J ends lost 5 bases and 5 bases, in that order; junction bases with no gene match: 9. The CDR3 is 14 residues long. Germline CDR1 and CDR2: SGHVS and FNYEAQ. CDR3 in DNA: TGTGCCAGCAGCCCCGGTACTAGCGCCGACGAGCAGTACTTC. This gives the protein CASSPGTSADEQYF.

This clone was seen once. The chain couples TRBV19 to TRBJ2-1, with unresolved D. V lost 2 bases and J lost 7, with 9 bases in between. Germline lookup yields CDR1 LNHDA and CDR2 SQIVND (reference sequence). CDR3 size: 13 residues. In DNA, the CDR3 is TGTGCCAGTAGTATACAAAACCGGAATGAGCAGTTCTTC. Protein: CASSIQNRNEQFF.

The chain couples TRBV2 to TRBJ2-1; 9 nucleotides agree with TRBD2. Germline trimming cut 5 bases from V and 9 bases from J; bases unmatched to any gene: 8. The CDR3 length is 14 residues. Germline V gives CDR1 SNHLY, CDR2 FYNNEI. The CDR3: CASSSGTSMGEQFF. The CDR3 coding sequence is TGTGCCAGCAGTTCCGGGACTAGCATGGGTGAGCAGTTCTTC.

The chain combines TRBV7-2 with TRBJ2-5; D gene uncertain. The V gene lost 4 bases and the J gene lost 4 bases, with 10 bases spanning the gap. The CDR3 contains 13 residues. Germline values: CDR1 SGHTA, CDR2 FQGNSA. CDR3 protein: CASSSERRETQYF. The DNA of the CDR3 is TGTGCCAGCAGCTCCGAAAGGCGAGAGACCCAGTACTTC.

This chain links TRBV23-1 with TRBJ1-5, with D tentatively TRBD1 (6 bases). TRBV23-1 is an ORF for which the function is uncertain. The CDR3 has 17 residues. V lost 1 base and J 7 bases, leaving 20 bases between the germline ends. CDR3 in DNA: TGCGCCAGCAGTCAATGGGTACAGGACAGTCCCGGCCAGCCCCAGCATTTT. It encodes CASSQWVQDSPGQPQHF.

As concerns this clone: The same CDR3 also results from other DNA sequences found in this sample. The gene calls are TRBV9 and TRBJ2-2; D gene ambiguous. Trimming cost V 1 base and J 5 bases, with 3 bases left between them. CDR1 is SGDLS, CDR2 YYNGEE, per germline. The CDR3 is 12 residues long. CDR3 residues: CASSVRTGELFF. CDR3 nucleotides: TGTGCCAGCAGCGTAAGGACCGGGGAGCTGTTTTTT.

The chain couples TRBV20-1 to TRBJ2-7; D may match TRBD1 or TRBD2 (7 bases each). The germline V and J ends were trimmed by 6 bases and 7 bases, with 13 bases remaining between them. This CDR3 spans 11 amino acids. CDR1 DFQATT and CDR2 SNEGSKA come from the germline V gene (reference sequence). This CDR3 is CSAQGGGEQYF. CDR3 sequence (DNA): TGCAGTGCCCAGGGGGGGGGAGAGCAGTACTTC.

The rearrangement links TRBV1 to TRBJ2-7; TRBD1 is the table's D call, not checked against the DNA. TRBV1 counts as a pseudogene. The CDR3 contains 13 residues. Written as DNA, the CDR3 is TGCACCATCACAGGGGATTTTTCCTACGAGCAGTACTTC. It translates to CTITGDFSYEQYF.

CDR3 sequence (DNA): TGTGCCAGCAGTTTATTTGGGAGTGGCTACACCTTC. Protein: CASSLFGSGYTF. The chain is built from TRBV28 and TRBJ1-2; no clear D. The germline CDR1 and CDR2 sequences are MDHEN and SYDVKM. This CDR3 contains 12 residues. The germline V and J ends were trimmed by 1 base and 7 bases, with 7 bases remaining between them.

The CDR3 DNA follows: TGTGCCAGCAGCCCGGGGGCTACGGATACGCAGTATTTT. Protein product: CASSPGATDTQYF. This chain uses TRBV9 with TRBJ2-3; the D gene could be TRBD1 or TRBD2 (6 bases each). Looked up from germline, CDR1 is SGDLS and CDR2 is YYNGEE. CDR3 length: 13 residues. Trimming took off 4 bases at V and 6 bases at J, with 12 bases between the two ends.

Here the CDR3 reads CASSHALAEQETQYF. In DNA form, the CDR3 reads TGTGCCAGCAGCCATGCCCTAGCGGAACAAGAGACCCAGTACTTC. V usage is TRBV4-2 and J usage is TRBJ2-5, with TRBD2 identical over 7 bases. The CDR3 is 15 amino acids. The V and J ends lost 3 bases and 2 bases, in that order; junction bases with no gene match: 6. CDR1 and CDR2 from the germline V gene are LGHNA and YNFKEQ.

The gene calls are TRBV19 and TRBJ1-5; the match to TRBD1 covers 9 bases. The CDR3 length is 16 residues. Germline loops: CDR1 LNHDA, CDR2 SQIVND (reference sequence). The V gene end was trimmed by 7 bases and the J gene end by 0 bases; junction bases not matched to a gene: 7. The CDR3 nucleotides read TGTGCCAGTACTCGGGACAGGGCAAATAGCAATCAGCCCCAGCATTTT. This gives the protein CASTRDRANSNQPQHF. Based on the CDR3 plus reference TRBV19 and TRBJ1-5, the full variable domain is DGGITQSPKYLFRKEGQNVTLSCEQNLNHDAMYWYRQDPGQGLRLIYYSQIVNDFQKGDIAEGYSVSREKKESFPLTVTSAQKNPTAFYLCASTRDRANSNQPQHFGDGTRLSIL.

The V gene is TRBV7-9, the J gene TRBJ1-4; D remains ambiguous. The CDR3 length is 16 residues. Germline V lookup: CDR1 SEHNR, CDR2 FQNEAQ (reference sequence). Trimming removed 5 bases at V and 5 bases at J, with 18 bases between. DNA of the CDR3: TGTGCCAGCAGCCTCCAACGGGTCGGGAGCAATGAAAAACTGTTTTTT. Protein product: CASSLQRVGSNEKLFF.

The rearrangement links TRBV7-8 to TRBJ1-2; the D gene is possibly TRBD1 (6 bases). V lost 1 base and J lost 6, with 12 bases in between. The germline gives CDR1 SGHVS, CDR2 FQNEAQ. The CDR3 is 14 amino acids. The CDR3 DNA is TGTGCCAGCAGCTTAGGATTCAGGACAGATGGCTACACCTTC. It codes for CASSLGFRTDGYTF. Supplemented by reference TRBV7-8 and TRBJ1-2, the full variable domain reads GAGVSQSPRYKVAKRGQDVALRCDPISGHVSLFWYQQALGQGPEFLTYFQNEAQLDKSGLPSDRFFAERPEGSVSTLKIQRTQQEDSAVYLCASSLGFRTDGYTFGSGTRLTVV.

The rearrangement joins TRBV7-3 to TRBJ1-3; D may be TRBD1 (6 bases). The germline CDR1 and CDR2 sequences are SGHTA and FQGTGA. V was shortened by 5 bases and J by 4 bases, with 15 bases between the two germline ends. The CDR3 spans 15 residues. CDR3 amino acids: CASSIEGGHGNTIYF. The CDR3 region has the DNA TGTGCCAGCAGCATAGAGGGGGGCCACGGAAACACCATATATTTT.

V and J are TRBV4-1 and TRBJ1-4; TRBD1 matches at 9 bases. This CDR3 spans 17 amino acids. J lost 4 bases, V lost 4 bases, and 10 bases had no gene match. The germline gives CDR1 MGHRA, CDR2 YSYEKL. In nucleotides, the CDR3 is TGCGCCAGCAGCCCACGGGGACAGGGTCTTGGTAATGAAAAACTGTTTTTT. Protein: CASSPRGQGLGNEKLFF.

The J gene is TRBJ2-5, the V gene TRBV5-1; 13 nucleotides align to TRBD2. The CDR3 extends over 14 amino acids. Germline values: CDR1 SGHRS, CDR2 YFSETQ. V was clipped by 8 bases and J by 4 bases; unmatched bases: 5. This CDR3 reads CASRTSGRLETQYF. The CDR3 coding sequence is TGCGCCAGTAGGACTAGCGGGAGATTAGAGACCCAGTACTTC.

The V call is TRBV28, the J call TRBJ2-3, with D maybe TRBD2 (6 bases). With 5 bases removed from V and 7 bases from J, the gap between germline ends came to 19 bases. This CDR3 has 15 residues. The V gene's germline CDR1 is MDHEN and CDR2 SYDVKM. The CDR3 DNA reads TGTGCCAGCAGTCCCCCCGGGGACTCTGAGCATACGCAGTATTTT. Its translation is CASSPPGDSEHTQYF.

The CDR3 coding sequence is TGTGCCAGTAGTTCAGGCCCCGCAAGGACCCAGTACTTC. Its translation: CASSSGPARTQYF. The chain uses TRBV19 and TRBJ2-5, with no clear D. CDR1 is LNHDA and CDR2 is SQIVND in the germline V gene (reference sequence). The ends were cut back, 5 bases at V and 7 bases at J, with 14 bases in the middle. The CDR3 spans 13 residues.

The chain uses TRBV4-1 and TRBJ1-2; 8 bases are shared with TRBD1. V dropped 0 bases and J dropped 4; count of bases not matched to a gene: 10. The CDR3 totals 17 residues. Germline CDR1 and CDR2: MGHRA and YSYEKL. The CDR3 DNA follows: TGCGCCAGCAGCCAAGAGGCCCCCCAGGGACAGGTCTATGGCTACACCTTC. It codes for CASSQEAPQGQVYGYTF.

V and J are TRBV5-1 and TRBJ2-3; maybe TRBD2 (5 bases). Trimming pared 0 bases from V and 1 base from J, leaving 12 bases between. The CDR3 runs 16 residues. Germline lookup yields CDR1 SGHRS and CDR2 YFSETQ. CDR3 in DNA: TGCGCCAGCAGCTTGGCCGAGGGAGAGGGCACAGATACGCAGTATTTT. Amino acids: CASSLAEGEGTDTQYF.

The rearrangement links TRBV14 to TRBJ2-7, with 8 bases fitting TRBD1. Trimming removed 4 bases from V and 3 bases from J; junction bases left unmatched: 8. CDR3 length: 15 residues. Germline V gene data show CDR1 as SGHDN and CDR2 as FVKESK. The CDR3 nucleotides are TGTGCCAGCAGCCCCAACAACAGGGGGTTCTACGAGCAGTACTTC. As protein: CASSPNNRGFYEQYF.

The chain carries TRBV21-1 and TRBJ1-2. TRBV21-1 has pseudogene status. The CDR3 spans 10 residues. The CDR3 spells CASRGIGYTF. The CDR3, as DNA: TGTGCCAGCAGGGGGATTGGCTACACCTTC.

This clone was seen only once. The genes are TRBV29-1 and TRBJ1-2, with a possible D match to TRBD1 (5 bases). The CDR3 is 13 amino acids. In germline, CDR1 is SQVTM, CDR2 ANQGSEA. Trimming stripped 2 bases from V and 3 bases from J, with 10 bases between. CDR3 DNA: TGCAGCGTTGAACCTCAGGGATACTATGGCTACACCTTC. This encodes CSVEPQGYYGYTF.

V usage is TRBV19 and J usage is TRBJ1-5, with 8 bases matching TRBD1. The germline V gene has CDR1 LNHDA and CDR2 SQIVND (reference sequence). The CDR3 covers 14 residues. The V segment lost 7 bases and the J segment 6 bases; nucleotides outside the gene matches: 8. This CDR3 is CASNRGQGSQPQHF. In nucleotides, the CDR3 is TGTGCCAGTAACCGAGGACAGGGTTCTCAGCCCCAGCATTTT.